The rows below give T cell receptor beta chains drawn from one sample of a study of response to subunit inactivated influenza vaccine. One entry per CDR3 protein, called by TCRdb with MiXCR from the RT-PCR reads. The top ten clones hold about 7.6% of a sample with hundreds of thousands of distinct CDR3 sequences, 13% to 15% of them seen once. The source was PBMCs from blood, collected approximately 15 days before vaccination. The receptors originated from a man aged 45-60 years who received an inactivated influenza vaccine. CDR3s include the opening cysteine and the closing phenylalanine or tryptophan. Fields, in order: V gene, D gene, clone size, J gene, CDR3 protein, CDR3 DNA. D genes are given only for firm matches. Size tells how often a clone was seen (once, few, many) or the class of an expanded clone, and some rows leave it out.

v_call: TRBV29-1; d_call: TRBD2; clone_size: few; j_call: TRBJ2-2; cdr3_aa: CSARGLAGGVGELFF; cdr3_nt: TGCAGCGCGAGGGGACTAGCGGGAGGGGTCGGGGAGCTGTTTTTT
v_call: TRBV12-3/TRBV12-4; d_call: TRBD1; clone_size: -; j_call: TRBJ2-7; cdr3_aa: CASRQQGAPYEQYF; cdr3_nt: TGTGCCAGCAGGCAGCAGGGGGCCCCCTACGAGCAGTACTTC
v_call: TRBV7-2; d_call: -; clone_size: few; j_call: TRBJ2-7; cdr3_aa: CASSWGAEESEQYF; cdr3_nt: TGTGCCAGCAGCTGGGGTGCTGAGGAGAGCGAGCAGTACTTC
v_call: TRBV4-2; d_call: -; clone_size: few; j_call: TRBJ2-7; cdr3_aa: CASSQVRVRVYEQYF; cdr3_nt: TGTGCCAGCAGCCAAGTCCGCGTAAGGGTGTACGAGCAGTACTTC
v_call: TRBV14; d_call: -; clone_size: few; j_call: TRBJ2-3; cdr3_aa: CASSQYGGDTQYF; cdr3_nt: TGTGCCAGCAGCCAATATGGGGGAGATACGCAGTATTTT
v_call: TRBV5-1; d_call: -; clone_size: few; j_call: TRBJ1-1; cdr3_aa: CASSPWGSGEAFF; cdr3_nt: TGCGCCAGCAGCCCTTGGGGTTCGGGTGAAGCTTTCTTT
v_call: TRBV4-1; d_call: -; clone_size: few; j_call: TRBJ2-3; cdr3_aa: CASSQLTGGGTDTQYF; cdr3_nt: TGCGCCAGCAGCCAGTTGACAGGCGGCGGCACAGATACGCAGTATTTT
v_call: TRBV7-8; d_call: TRBD2; clone_size: few; j_call: TRBJ2-3; cdr3_aa: CASSLLAGVSTDTQYF; cdr3_nt: TGTGCCAGCAGCTTGCTAGCGGGAGTATCGACAGATACGCAGTATTTT
v_call: TRBV20-1; d_call: -; clone_size: -; j_call: TRBJ1-4; cdr3_aa: CSASKATNEKLFF; cdr3_nt: TGCAGTGCTAGTAAAGCAACTAATGAAAAACTGTTTTTT
v_call: TRBV7-8; d_call: -; clone_size: many; j_call: TRBJ2-3; cdr3_aa: CASSLGYGGISTDTQYF; cdr3_nt: TGTGCCAGCAGCTTAGGTTACGGCGGGATTAGCACAGATACGCAGTATTTT
v_call: TRBV12-3/TRBV12-4; d_call: -; clone_size: -; j_call: TRBJ1-1; cdr3_aa: CASSLNRVNTEAFF; cdr3_nt: TGTGCCAGCAGTTTAAACAGAGTGAACACTGAAGCTTTCTTT
v_call: TRBV7-6; d_call: TRBD1; clone_size: few; j_call: TRBJ2-7; cdr3_aa: CASSFEAQGQVQGYEQYF; cdr3_nt: TGTGCCAGCAGCTTTGAGGCACAGGGACAGGTTCAAGGCTACGAGCAGTACTTC
v_call: TRBV5-1; d_call: -; clone_size: once; j_call: TRBJ2-2; cdr3_aa: CASSEVQGRPGELFF; cdr3_nt: TGCGCCAGCAGCGAAGTACAGGGTCGGCCCGGGGAGCTGTTTTTT
v_call: TRBV29-1; d_call: -; clone_size: -; j_call: TRBJ1-1; cdr3_aa: CSVGSGSLMNTEAFF; cdr3_nt: TGCAGCGTTGGTTCGGGCAGTCTTATGAACACTGAAGCTTTCTTT
v_call: TRBV12-3/TRBV12-4; d_call: TRBD2; clone_size: few; j_call: TRBJ2-2; cdr3_aa: CASHPRGTGELFF; cdr3_nt: TGTGCCAGCCACCCGCGGGGGACCGGGGAGCTGTTTTTT
v_call: TRBV4-1; d_call: -; clone_size: -; j_call: TRBJ1-2; cdr3_aa: CASSRHRDKYGYTF; cdr3_nt: TGCGCCAGCAGCCGACACCGGGACAAATATGGCTACACCTTC
v_call: TRBV4-2; d_call: -; clone_size: -; j_call: TRBJ2-4; cdr3_aa: CASSQWQGKNIQYF; cdr3_nt: TGTGCCAGCAGCCAGTGGCAGGGAAAAAACATTCAGTACTTC
v_call: TRBV5-1; d_call: TRBD1; clone_size: -; j_call: TRBJ2-7; cdr3_aa: CASSLGGQGASYEQYF; cdr3_nt: TGCGCCAGCAGCTTGGGGGGACAGGGCGCGTCCTACGAGCAGTACTTC
v_call: TRBV18; d_call: -; clone_size: -; j_call: TRBJ1-4; cdr3_aa: CASSPPAGWDEKLFF; cdr3_nt: TGTGCCAGCTCACCACCGGCAGGGTGGGATGAAAAACTGTTTTTT
v_call: TRBV20-1; d_call: -; clone_size: -; j_call: TRBJ2-1; cdr3_aa: CSASTLSGSSYNEQFF; cdr3_nt: TGCAGTGCTAGCACACTTTCTGGCAGCTCCTACAATGAGCAGTTCTTC
v_call: TRBV25-1; d_call: -; clone_size: -; j_call: TRBJ1-1; cdr3_aa: CASRQGTLDRNTEAFF; cdr3_nt: TGTGCCAGCAGACAGGGAACCCTGGACCGGAACACTGAAGCTTTCTTT
v_call: TRBV18; d_call: -; clone_size: few; j_call: TRBJ2-1; cdr3_aa: CASSPGRQSINEQFF; cdr3_nt: TGTGCCAGCTCACCGGGTCGGCAATCCATCAATGAGCAGTTCTTC